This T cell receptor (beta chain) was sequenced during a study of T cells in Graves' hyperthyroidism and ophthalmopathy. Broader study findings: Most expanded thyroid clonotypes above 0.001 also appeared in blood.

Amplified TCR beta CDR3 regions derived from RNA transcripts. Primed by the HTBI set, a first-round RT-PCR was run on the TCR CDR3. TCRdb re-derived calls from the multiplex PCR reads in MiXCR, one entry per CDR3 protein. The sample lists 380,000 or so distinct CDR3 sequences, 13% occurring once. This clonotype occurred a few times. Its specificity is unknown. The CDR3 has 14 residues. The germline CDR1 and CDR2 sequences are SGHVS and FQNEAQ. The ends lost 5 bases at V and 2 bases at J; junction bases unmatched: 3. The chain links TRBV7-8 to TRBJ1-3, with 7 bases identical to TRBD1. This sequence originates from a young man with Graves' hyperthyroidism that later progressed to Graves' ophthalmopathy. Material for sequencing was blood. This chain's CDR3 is CASSKGTAGNTIYF. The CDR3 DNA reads TGTGCCAGCAGCAAAGGGACAGCTGGAAACACCATATATTTT.